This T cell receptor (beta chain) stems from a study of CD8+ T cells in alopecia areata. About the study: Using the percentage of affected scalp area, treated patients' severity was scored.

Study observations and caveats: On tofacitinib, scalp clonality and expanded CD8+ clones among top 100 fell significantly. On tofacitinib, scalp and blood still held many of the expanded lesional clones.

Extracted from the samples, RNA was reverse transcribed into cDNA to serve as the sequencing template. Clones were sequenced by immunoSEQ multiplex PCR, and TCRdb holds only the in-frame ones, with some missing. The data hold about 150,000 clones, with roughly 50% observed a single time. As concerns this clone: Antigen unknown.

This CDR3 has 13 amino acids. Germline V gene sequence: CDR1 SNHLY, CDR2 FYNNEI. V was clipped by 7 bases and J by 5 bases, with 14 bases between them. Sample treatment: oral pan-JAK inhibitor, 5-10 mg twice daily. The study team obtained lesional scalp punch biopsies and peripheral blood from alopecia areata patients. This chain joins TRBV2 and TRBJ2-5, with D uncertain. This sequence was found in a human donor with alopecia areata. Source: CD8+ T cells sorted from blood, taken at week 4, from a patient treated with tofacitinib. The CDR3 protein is CASIPTPRETQYF. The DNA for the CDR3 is TGTGCCAGCATTCCGACCCCCCGGGAGACCCAGTACTTC. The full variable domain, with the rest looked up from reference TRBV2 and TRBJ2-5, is EPEVTQTPSHQVTQMGQEVILRCVPISNHLYFYWYRQILGQKVEFLVSFYNNEISEKSEIFDDQFSVERPDGSNFTLKIRSTKLEDSAMYFCASIPTPRETQYFGPGTRLLVL.